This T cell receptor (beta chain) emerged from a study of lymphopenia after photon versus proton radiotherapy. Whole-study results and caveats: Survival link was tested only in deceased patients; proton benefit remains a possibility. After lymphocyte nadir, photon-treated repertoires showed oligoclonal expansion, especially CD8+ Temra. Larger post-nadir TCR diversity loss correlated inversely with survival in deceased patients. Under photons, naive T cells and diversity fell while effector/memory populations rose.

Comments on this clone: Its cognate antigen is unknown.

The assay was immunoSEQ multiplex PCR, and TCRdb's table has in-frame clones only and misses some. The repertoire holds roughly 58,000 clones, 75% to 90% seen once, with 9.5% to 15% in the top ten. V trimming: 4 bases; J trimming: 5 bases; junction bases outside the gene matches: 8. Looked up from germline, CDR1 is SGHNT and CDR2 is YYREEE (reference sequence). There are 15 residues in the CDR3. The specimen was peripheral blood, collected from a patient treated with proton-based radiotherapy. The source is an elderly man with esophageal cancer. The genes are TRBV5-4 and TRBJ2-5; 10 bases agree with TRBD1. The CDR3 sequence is CASSSSGQGKETQYF. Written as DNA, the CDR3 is TGTGCCAGCAGCAGCTCGGGACAGGGGAAGGAGACCCAGTACTTC.